These 10 T cell receptor beta chains were all obtained from the same sample, sequenced in a study of T cells expressing NK-cell markers. TCRdb reprocessed the 5' RACE reads; each CDR3 protein has one entry and no DNA is given. This sample carries over 100,000 distinct CDR3 sequences, with 18% going to the ten biggest clones. Sequencing used blood T cells: a sorted CD56 or NKG2C T cell subset, CD4+ or CD8+ T cells, or bulk PBMC T cells (not recorded which). Every receptor here comes from a woman aged 18 to 75 in good health.

The chain couples TRBV9 to TRBJ1-3. The germline gives CDR1 SGDLS, CDR2 YYNGEE. The CDR3 consists of 12 residues. The CDR3 is CASSVGRNTIYF.

The CDR3 loop is CASSLGHPTEAFF. V gene TRBV5-4 combines with J gene TRBJ1-1. Per germline, CDR1 SGHNT and CDR2 YYREEE (reference sequence). The length of the CDR3 is 13 residues.

The V and J genes are TRBV7-9 and TRBJ2-7; TCRdb gives TRBD2 as the D gene, but with no DNA this cannot be confirmed. CDR3 size: 14 residues. The germline V gene has CDR1 SEHNR and CDR2 FQNEAQ (reference sequence). CDR3 region: CASSLQDSSYEQYF.

The V gene is TRBV29-1, the J gene TRBJ2-7; TCRdb names TRBD2, which stays unverified in the absence of DNA. Germline loops: CDR1 SQVTM, CDR2 ANQGSEA. The CDR3 spans 13 residues. CDR3 residues: CSVEYGTSDEQYF.

The genes are TRBV12-3 or TRBV12-4 and TRBJ2-1; TCRdb's D gene call, TRBD1, goes unchecked for lack of DNA. This CDR3 has 15 residues. The CDR3 region is CASTQAGGVIAEQFF.

The chain employs TRBV7-8 and TRBJ1-1; the TRBD1 assignment by TCRdb is unverifiable without DNA. The CDR3 extends over 14 amino acids. Germline loops: CDR1 SGHVS, CDR2 FQNEAQ. The CDR3 protein is CASRVMTGLTEAFF. The complete variable domain, with remaining parts taken from reference TRBV7-8 and TRBJ1-1, reads GAGVSQSPRYKVAKRGQDVALRCDPISGHVSLFWYQQALGQGPEFLTYFQNEAQLDKSGLPSDRFFAERPEGSVSTLKIQRTQQEDSAVYLCASRVMTGLTEAFFGQGTRLTVV.

The gene calls are TRBV19 and TRBJ2-1. Germline V gives CDR1 LNHDA, CDR2 SQIVND (reference sequence). This CDR3 comprises 15 residues. CDR3 in amino acids: CASSISGSSYNEQFF. Full variable domain (rest looked up from reference TRBV19 and TRBJ2-1): DGGITQSPKYLFRKEGQNVTLSCEQNLNHDAMYWYRQDPGQGLRLIYYSQIVNDFQKGDIAEGYSVSREKKESFPLTVTSAQKNPTAFYLCASSISGSSYNEQFFGPGTRLTVL.

The chain links TRBV6-2 or TRBV6-3 to TRBJ2-1; TCRdb's D call of TRBD2 is untestable without DNA. The CDR3 runs to 21 residues. CDR1 and CDR2 from the germline V gene are MNHEY and SVGEGT. The CDR3 region is CASRRYTGTSGRGRSYNEQFF.

This chain uses TRBV6-6 with TRBJ2-1; TCRdb designates TRBD1, a call that cannot be tested without DNA. Germline V gene sequence: CDR1 MNHNY, CDR2 SVGAGI (reference sequence). This CDR3 contains 12 residues. CDR3 sequence reads: CASQGGNNEQFF.

The rearrangement joins TRBV12-3 or TRBV12-4 to TRBJ2-7; the TRBD2 assignment by TCRdb is unverifiable without DNA. The CDR3 spans 14 residues. CDR3 sequence: CASRTIAVAYEQYF.